This TCR beta chain comes out of a study of T cells in narcolepsy. Overall study: Patients with NT1 or NT2 and healthy control donors were enrolled. Study-wide results and caveats: Comparing one patient's CSF and blood CD4+ clonotypes highlighted HCRT- and TRIB2-specific autoreactive clonotypes.

Comments on this clone: What it recognizes is unknown.

With 1 base clipped from V and 7 bases from J, the junction kept 10 bases outside the gene matches. Germline V lookup: CDR1 SGHKS, CDR2 YYEKEE (reference sequence). The CDR3 contains 16 residues. The method was immunoSEQ multiplex PCR; TCRdb's version includes in-frame clones alone and lacks a portion of them. The sample has around 33,000 clones; 75% to 90% are singletons. This chain joins TRBV5-5 and TRBJ1-5; 8 bases line up with TRBD1. The receptor was derived from a human donor with narcolepsy. Sequencing used CD45RA- memory CD4+ T cells from PBMCs. This CDR3 reads CASSLSPSGGGQPQHF. As DNA, the CDR3 is TGTGCCAGCAGCTTGAGTCCATCAGGGGGCGGCCAGCCCCAGCATTTT.